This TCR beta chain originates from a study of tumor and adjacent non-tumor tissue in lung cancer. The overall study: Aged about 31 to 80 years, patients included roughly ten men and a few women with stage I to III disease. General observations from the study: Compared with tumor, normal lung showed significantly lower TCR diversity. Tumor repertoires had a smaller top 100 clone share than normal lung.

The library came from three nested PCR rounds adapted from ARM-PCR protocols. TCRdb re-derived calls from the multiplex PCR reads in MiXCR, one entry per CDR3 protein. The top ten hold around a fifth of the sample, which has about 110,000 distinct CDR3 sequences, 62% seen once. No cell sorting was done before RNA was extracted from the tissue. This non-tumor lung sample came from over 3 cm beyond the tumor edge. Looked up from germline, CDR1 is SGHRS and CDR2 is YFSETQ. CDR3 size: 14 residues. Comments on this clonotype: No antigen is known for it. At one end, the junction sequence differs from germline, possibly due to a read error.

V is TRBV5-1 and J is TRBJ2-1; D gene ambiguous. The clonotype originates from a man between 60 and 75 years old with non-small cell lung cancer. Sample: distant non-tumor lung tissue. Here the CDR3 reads CASSLVVVGNEQLF. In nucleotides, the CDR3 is TGCGCCAGCAGCTTGGTTGTTGTGGGGAATGAGCAGTTATTC.